Shown below are 6 T cell receptor beta chains from a single sample sequenced in a study of T cell changes during pregnancy in multiple sclerosis. Sequencing used immunoSEQ multiplex PCR; TCRdb keeps in-frame clones, though not all of them. The sample holds 35,000 to 45,000 clones, roughly nine tenths seen once. This material consisted of CD8+ T cells from peripheral blood mononuclear cells, taken before pregnancy. These receptors were collected from a female donor with multiple sclerosis, enrolled in a pregnancy study.

J is TRBJ2-7 and V is TRBV5-6, with 9 nucleotides matching TRBD2. CDR3 length equals 16 residues. V gave up 3 bases and J gave up 0 bases; unmatched junction bases: 7. CDR1 is SGHDT and CDR2 is YYEEEE in the germline V gene. Here the CDR3 reads CASSSSLAGHSYEQYF. As DNA, the CDR3 is TGTGCCAGCAGCTCATCACTAGCGGGCCACTCCTACGAGCAGTACTTC.

This chain links TRBV11-1 with TRBJ2-3; no clear D. V lost 4 bases and J lost 2, with 19 bases in between. Germline values: CDR1 SGHAT, CDR2 FQDESV (reference sequence). CDR3 size: 17 residues. The CDR3 DNA sequence: TGTGCCAGCAGCTCCTTCTCCCGCCTGACAAACACAGATACGCAGTATTTT. Translation gives CASSSFSRLTNTDTQYF.

The chain employs TRBV10-3 and TRBJ2-1; tentatively, D is TRBD1 (6 bases). Per germline, CDR1 ENHRY and CDR2 SYGVKD. This CDR3 spans 15 amino acids. Trimming took off 4 bases at V and 2 bases at J, with 12 bases between the two ends. The CDR3 nucleotides are TGTGCCATCAGTGGGTCAGGGGAAACCTACAATGAGCAGTTCTTC. Amino acids: CAISGSGETYNEQFF.

The CDR3 sequence: CASSLPGNEQFF. CDR3 nucleotides: TGTGCCAGCAGCTTGCCGGGCAATGAGCAGTTCTTC. The rearrangement links TRBV5-4 to TRBJ2-1; D unclear. The V and J ends lost 1 base and 6 bases respectively, with 5 bases between them. Germline CDR1 and CDR2: SGHNT and YYREEE (reference sequence). CDR3 length: 12 residues.

V usage is TRBV20-1 and J usage is TRBJ1-2; tentative D call: TRBD1 (5 bases). Trimming left V 3 bases short and J 5 bases short, with 7 bases between. The CDR3 loop spans 11 amino acids. CDR1 and CDR2 from the germline V gene are DFQATT and SNEGSKA (reference sequence). The CDR3 reads CSASTGYGYTF. The CDR3 DNA sequence: TGCAGTGCTAGCACAGGATATGGCTACACCTTC.

The table lists this clone with a count of one. The rearrangement joins TRBV19 to TRBJ2-1; TRBD1 matches 8 bases. Germline CDR1 and CDR2: LNHDA and SQIVND (reference sequence). With V trimmed by 1 base and J by 9 bases, 8 bases remained unmatched. This CDR3 region has 15 residues. The CDR3 reads CASSIGQGLAFEQFF. The CDR3 nucleotides read TGTGCCAGTAGTATAGGACAGGGGTTGGCGTTTGAGCAGTTCTTC.